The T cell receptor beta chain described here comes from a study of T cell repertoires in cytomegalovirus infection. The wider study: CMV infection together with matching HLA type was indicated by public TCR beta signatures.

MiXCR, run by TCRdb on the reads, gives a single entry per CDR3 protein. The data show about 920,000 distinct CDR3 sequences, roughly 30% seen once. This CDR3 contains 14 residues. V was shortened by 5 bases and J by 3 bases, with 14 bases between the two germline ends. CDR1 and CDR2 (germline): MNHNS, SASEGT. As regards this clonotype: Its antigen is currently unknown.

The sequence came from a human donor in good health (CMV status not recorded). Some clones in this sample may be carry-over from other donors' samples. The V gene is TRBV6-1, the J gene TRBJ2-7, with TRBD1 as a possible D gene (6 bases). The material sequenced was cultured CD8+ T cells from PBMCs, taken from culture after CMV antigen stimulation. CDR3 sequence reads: CASSLQGSGYEQYF. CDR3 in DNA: TGTGCCAGCAGTTTACAGGGATCTGGCTACGAGCAGTACTTC.